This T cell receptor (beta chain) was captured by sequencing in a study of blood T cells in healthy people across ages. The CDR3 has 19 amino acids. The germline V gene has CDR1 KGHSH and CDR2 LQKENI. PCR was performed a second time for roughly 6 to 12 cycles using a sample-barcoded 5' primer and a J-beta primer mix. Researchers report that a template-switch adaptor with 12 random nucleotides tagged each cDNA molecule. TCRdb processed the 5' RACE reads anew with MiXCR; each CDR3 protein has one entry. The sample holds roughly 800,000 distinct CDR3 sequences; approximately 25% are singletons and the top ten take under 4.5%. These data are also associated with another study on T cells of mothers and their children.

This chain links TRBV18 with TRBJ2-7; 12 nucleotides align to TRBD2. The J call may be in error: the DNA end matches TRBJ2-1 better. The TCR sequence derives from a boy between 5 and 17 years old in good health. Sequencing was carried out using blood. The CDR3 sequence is CASSPLRLAGEVGYNEQFF. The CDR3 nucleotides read TGTGCCAGCTCACCATTAAGACTAGCGGGAGAGGTGGGCTACAATGAGCAGTTCTTC.